This is a list of T cell receptor beta chains from one sample in a study of blood T cell repertoires in COVID-19. Profiling relied on immunoSEQ multiplex PCR, and the TCRdb table lists in-frame clones only, not all of them. The sample records around 58,000 clones, more than 75% being singletons. The sample comprised PBMCs or T cells enriched from blood (not recorded which). The receptors stem from a woman aged 35 to 49 who had recovered from COVID-19. CDR3s include the opening cysteine and the closing phenylalanine or tryptophan. D genes are given only for firm matches. Clone size is given for some rows only: seen once, a few or many times, or a class if the clone is expanded.

TRBV19	TRBJ2-1	once	TRBD1	TGTGCCAGTAGTATAATAGGACAGGGGAGAAATGAGCAGTTCTTC	CASSIIGQGRNEQFF
TRBV2	TRBJ1-1	-	-	TGTGCCAGCAAACTTTCCCGGGGTGGCACTGAAGCTTTCTTT	CASKLSRGGTEAFF
TRBV6-5	TRBJ1-2	-	-	TGTGCCAGCAGTTACGCGGCATTCGGTTTTGGAGGTGGCTACACCTTC	CASSYAAFGFGGGYTF
TRBV6-5	TRBJ2-7	-	-	TGTGCCAGCAGGTGGCAGGGAATTTACGAGCAGTACTTC	CASRWQGIYEQYF
TRBV3-1/TRBV3-2	TRBJ2-6	-	-	TGTGCCAGCAGCCCGAGCGGGCGGCCTGAAGGGTCTGGGGCCAACGTCCTGACTTTC	CASSPSGRPEGSGANVLTF
TRBV19	TRBJ1-4	-	TRBD1	TGTGCCAGTACTACTGGGACAGGGCACGGTTGGGGAGAAAAACTGTTTTTT	CASTTGTGHGWGEKLFF
TRBV27	TRBJ2-7	-	TRBD2	TGTGCCAGCAGACTAGCGGGGGGGCCTAAGCAGTACTTC	CASRLAGGPKQYF
TRBV11-2	TRBJ1-5	few	-	TGTGCCAGCAGCTCTAGTGAGAAAAATCAGCCCCAGCATTTT	CASSSSEKNQPQHF
TRBV5-6	TRBJ2-2	-	TRBD1	TGTGCCAGCAGCAAGACAGGGTGGGCCGGGGAGCTGTTTTTT	CASSKTGWAGELFF
TRBV3-1/TRBV3-2	TRBJ1-1	-	-	TGTGCCAGCAGCCAAGATAATTTCGGACAGAGAGCAGAAGCTTTCTTT	CASSQDNFGQRAEAFF
TRBV4-1	TRBJ2-7	-	TRBD2	TGCGCCAGCAGCCCGCGGACTAGCGGACCCTCCTACGAGCAGTACTTC	CASSPRTSGPSYEQYF
TRBV7-2	TRBJ1-2	few	-	TGTGCCAGCAGCTTTCAAAGTGGGGACACAGATGGCTACACCTTC	CASSFQSGDTDGYTF
TRBV19	TRBJ1-5	-	TRBD1	TGTGCCACCAGCGGGACAGGGGGCAATCAGCCCCAGCATTTT	CATSGTGGNQPQHF
TRBV4-1	TRBJ2-7	-	TRBD1	TGCGCCAGCAGCCATGTCGGACAGGGGCGGCACGAGCAGTACTTC	CASSHVGQGRHEQYF
TRBV10-1	TRBJ2-2	many	TRBD1	TGCGCCAGCAGTTCAGGGGGCATTGGAACCGGGGAGCTGTTTTTT	CASSSGGIGTGELFF
TRBV6-1	TRBJ1-6	once	TRBD1	TGTGCCAGCAGTGAGGGGACAGGGTCGTCACCCCTCCACTTT	CASSEGTGSSPLHF
TRBV4-1	TRBJ1-2	-	-	TGCGCCAGCAGCCGCCCGACAGGCCCAACTAGAGGCTACACCTTC	CASSRPTGPTRGYTF
TRBV2	TRBJ1-5	-	-	TGTGCCAGCAGTAGAGAGGGTAGTCAGCCCCAGCATTTT	CASSREGSQPQHF
TRBV19	TRBJ2-1	once	-	TGTGCCAGTAGTCTTTTGGCGGCACTAAATGAGCAGTTCTTC	CASSLLAALNEQFF
TRBV5-1	TRBJ1-1	few	-	TGCGCCAGCAGCATAGAACAGGGTTTAGGCACTGAAGCTTTCTTT	CASSIEQGLGTEAFF
TRBV3-1/TRBV3-2	TRBJ2-7	-	-	TGTGCCAGCAGCACAAAGAGGACACCCCCCTACGAGCAGTACTTC	CASSTKRTPPYEQYF
TRBV6-2/TRBV6-3	TRBJ2-5	-	TRBD2	TGTGCCAGCAGCCAGACTAGCGGGTTTGAGACCCAGTACTTC	CASSQTSGFETQYF
TRBV11-2	TRBJ1-1	once	TRBD1	TGTGCCAGCAGCCCCCCTCCGGGACAGGGCTGGAACACTGAAGCTTTCTTT	CASSPPPGQGWNTEAFF
TRBV2	TRBJ1-1	-	-	TGTGCCAGCCAAAACACAGGAAGGGGTGAAGCTTTCTTT	CASQNTGRGEAFF
TRBV5-4	TRBJ2-3	-	-	TGTGCCAGCAGCGACGGGGGTGGAACGCAGTATTTT	CASSDGGGTQYF
TRBV5-6	TRBJ2-3	once	TRBD1	TGTGCCAGCAGCACCTTGACGGGACAGGCCCGAGTTACAGATACGCAGTATTTT	CASSTLTGQARVTDTQYF
TRBV19	TRBJ1-1	few	-	TGTGCCAGTAGTATAGTCCCTGGCGGCGCTGAAGCTTTCTTT	CASSIVPGGAEAFF
TRBV6-5	TRBJ2-5	-	TRBD1	TGTGCCAGCAGACTAGGACAGGGCAAGACCCAGTACTTC	CASRLGQGKTQYF
TRBV27	TRBJ2-5	-	-	TGTGCCAGCAGTTTATCCGTCCGAGCACCCTTCATAGTTGGAGAGACCCAGTACTTC	CASSLSVRAPFIVGETQYF
TRBV6-5	TRBJ1-1	once	-	TGTGCCAGCACTGCCCTCGCGGGGACCACTGAAGCTTTCTTT	CASTALAGTTEAFF
TRBV6-1	TRBJ1-3	-	-	TGTGCCAGCAGTGAAGATCTGGTCAGATCTGGAAACACCATATATTTT	CASSEDLVRSGNTIYF
TRBV18	TRBJ2-5	-	TRBD2	TGTGCCAGCTCACCCCTCGGACTAGCGGGGGAGACCCAGTACTTC	CASSPLGLAGETQYF
TRBV5-5	TRBJ2-7	-	-	TGTGCCAGCACCCAACAACCCCTTACCTACGAGCAGTACTTC	CASTQQPLTYEQYF
TRBV5-4	TRBJ2-1	-	-	TGTGCCAGCAGCTTGGGGCTAGCGTTCAATGAGCAGTTCTTC	CASSLGLAFNEQFF
TRBV6-2/TRBV6-3	TRBJ2-7	-	TRBD2	TGTGCCAGCAGTTATTCCTTAGCGGGGGGGCTTGTGCAGTACTTC	CASSYSLAGGLVQYF
TRBV19	TRBJ1-2	-	TRBD1	TGTGCCAGTAGTCCGAGTAACAGGGGAGGTGGCTACACCTTC	CASSPSNRGGGYTF
TRBV24-1	TRBJ2-7	-	-	TGTGCCACCAGGGGAACAGGGAATTGTTACGAGCAGTACTTC	CATRGTGNCYEQYF
TRBV6-6	TRBJ2-7	-	TRBD1	TGTGCCAGCATAGACAGGGTTAGCGACGAGCAGTACTTC	CASIDRVSDEQYF
TRBV18	TRBJ1-6	-	-	TGTGCCAGCGCGACAGATAATTATAATTCACCCCTCCACTTT	CASATDNYNSPLHF
TRBV5-3	TRBJ1-2	-	TRBD1	TGTGCCAGAAGCTCCTCGACAGGGGCCCGTGGCTACACCTTC	CARSSSTGARGYTF
TRBV5-6	TRBJ2-2	-	-	TGTGCCAGCAGCTTGATCTGGGCACTCTCCGGTGCGCCCGGGGAGCTGTTTTTT	CASSLIWALSGAPGELFF
TRBV3-1/TRBV3-2	TRBJ2-3	-	-	TGTGCCAGCAGCCAAGAACCCGGGGTGGATACGCAGTATTTT	CASSQEPGVDTQYF
TRBV5-5	TRBJ2-1	-	TRBD2	TGTGCCAGCACCCCTGGGTTTATAGCGGGGGGTGGGAATGAGCAGTTCTTC	CASTPGFIAGGGNEQFF
TRBV7-8	TRBJ2-2	-	TRBD2	TGTGCCAGCAGCCCACGGACTAGCGGGGGGGGTACCGGGGAGCTGTTTTTT	CASSPRTSGGGTGELFF
TRBV6-5	TRBJ1-4	-	-	TGTGCCACCGGAGACAGGATTAATGAAAAACTGTTTTTT	CATGDRINEKLFF
TRBV5-4	TRBJ2-3	-	TRBD2	TGTGCCAGCAGCTGGAGGACTAGCGGGGGGGGAGATACGCAGTATTTT	CASSWRTSGGGDTQYF
TRBV7-9	TRBJ2-3	-	-	TGTGCCAGCAGCTTCGGGCAGGGGAACTCAGATACGCAGTATTTT	CASSFGQGNSDTQYF
TRBV5-1	TRBJ2-1	-	TRBD2	TGCGCCAGCAGCTTCGATCTTACTCTTGCAGCGGGGGGCCTATTCTACAATGAGCAGTTCTTC	CASSFDLTLAAGGLFYNEQFF